This T cell receptor beta chain is from a study of blood T cell repertoires in COVID-19. Whole-study context: Some COVID-19 samples were acute and others convalescent; all came from the United States, Italy and Spain. T cells, B-cell-depleted T cells, or PBMCs provided the cDNA or gDNA that served as material.

Authors' methods: Reference gene primers were amplified, and this amplification served to estimate nucleated cell counts. Data came from immunoSEQ multiplex PCR; TCRdb stores just in-frame clones and leaves some out. V and J calls and clone size follow that table, whereas D and trimming were derived from the DNA. The table has about 240,000 clones, more than 80% seen once. The J segment lost 3 bases and the V segment lost 7 bases, leaving 7 bases of the junction unmatched. The CDR3 is 15 residues long. The sequence derives from a human donor in a cohort sampled during active COVID-19. V gene TRBV23-1 combines with J gene TRBJ1-4; 8 positions match TRBD1. TRBV23-1 has ORF status, its function being uncertain. The sample comprised peripheral blood. The CDR3 spells CASTHRTGSNEKLFF. CDR3 DNA sequence: TGCGCCAGCACCCACAGGACAGGGTCTAATGAAAAACTGTTTTTT.